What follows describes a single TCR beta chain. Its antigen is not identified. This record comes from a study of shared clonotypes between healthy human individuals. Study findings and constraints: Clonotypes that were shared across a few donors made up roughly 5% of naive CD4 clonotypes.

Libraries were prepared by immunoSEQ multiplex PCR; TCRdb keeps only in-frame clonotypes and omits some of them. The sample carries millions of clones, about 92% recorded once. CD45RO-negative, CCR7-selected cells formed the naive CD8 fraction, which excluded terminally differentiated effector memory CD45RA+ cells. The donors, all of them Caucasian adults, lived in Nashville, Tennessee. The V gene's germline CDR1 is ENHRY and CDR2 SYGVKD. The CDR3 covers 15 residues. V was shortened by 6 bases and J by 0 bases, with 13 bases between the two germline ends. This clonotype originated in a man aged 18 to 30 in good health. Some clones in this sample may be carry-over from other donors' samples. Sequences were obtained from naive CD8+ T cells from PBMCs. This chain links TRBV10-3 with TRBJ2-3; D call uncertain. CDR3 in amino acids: CAIRAPMGSTDTQYF. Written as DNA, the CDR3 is TGTGCCATCAGGGCCCCCATGGGGAGCACAGATACGCAGTATTTT.